This TCR beta chain is from a study of shared clonotypes between healthy human individuals. Looking at the study overall: The plates for each donor numbered three CD4 naive, three CD4 memory, two CD8 naive and one CD8 memory.

Naive CD8 isolation took CD45RO-negative cells positively selected for CCR7 and excluded terminally differentiated effector memory CD45RA+ cells. Overall study results and limits: Naive subsets generally had larger estimated richness than memory subsets. Only blood was sampled; tissue repertoires likely differ. The study found roughly 5% of naive CD4 clonotypes shared across a few donors.

This clone has only one observation. What it binds is unknown. The table came from immunoSEQ multiplex PCR; TCRdb's copy has only in-frame clones and leaves some out. This table has about 580,000 clones, 98% appearing once. Unmatched junction bases numbered 7, after V lost 5 bases and J lost 2 bases. The CDR3 has 16 residues. Germline V lookup: CDR1 SEHNR, CDR2 FQNEAQ (reference sequence). The receptor comes from a man aged 30 to 45 in good health. The chain couples TRBV7-9 to TRBJ1-2; 11 bases map to TRBD1. Sequencing input: naive CD8+ T cells sorted from blood. This CDR3 is CASSPPGQGVNYGYTF. CDR3 DNA sequence: TGTGCCAGCAGCCCGCCGGGACAGGGGGTGAACTATGGCTACACCTTC.